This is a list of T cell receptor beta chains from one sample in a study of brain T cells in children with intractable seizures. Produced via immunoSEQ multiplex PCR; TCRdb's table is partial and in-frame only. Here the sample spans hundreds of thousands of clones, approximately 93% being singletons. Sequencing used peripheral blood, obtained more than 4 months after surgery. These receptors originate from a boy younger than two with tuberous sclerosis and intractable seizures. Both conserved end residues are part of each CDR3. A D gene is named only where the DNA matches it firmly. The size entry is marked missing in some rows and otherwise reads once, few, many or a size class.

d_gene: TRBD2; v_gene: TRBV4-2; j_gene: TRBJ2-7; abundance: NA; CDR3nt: TGTGCCAGCAGCCCGGGACTAGGGGACTCCTACGAGCAGTACTTC; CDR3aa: CASSPGLGDSYEQYF
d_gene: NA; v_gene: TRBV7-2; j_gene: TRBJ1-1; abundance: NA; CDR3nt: TGTGCCAGCAGCGTATGGCAGCACACTGAAGCTTTCTTT; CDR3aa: CASSVWQHTEAFF
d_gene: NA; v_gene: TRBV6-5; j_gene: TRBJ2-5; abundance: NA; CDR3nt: TGTGCCAGCAGTTACTCACAGTTACAAGAGACCCAGTACTTC; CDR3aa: CASSYSQLQETQYF
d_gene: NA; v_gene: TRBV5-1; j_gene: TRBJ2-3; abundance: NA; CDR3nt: TGCGCCAGCAGCTCACCAGGGAGCACAGATACGCAGTATTTT; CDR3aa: CASSSPGSTDTQYF
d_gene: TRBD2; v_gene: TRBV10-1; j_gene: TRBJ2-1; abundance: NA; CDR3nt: TGCGCCAGCAGTGAGGGACTAGCGGGAGTCGGCTATGAGCAGTTCTTC; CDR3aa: CASSEGLAGVGYEQFF
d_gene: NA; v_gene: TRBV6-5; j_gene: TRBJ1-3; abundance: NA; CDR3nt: TGTGCCAGCAGCAATAACAGGGTCTCTGGAAACACCATATATTTT; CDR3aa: CASSNNRVSGNTIYF
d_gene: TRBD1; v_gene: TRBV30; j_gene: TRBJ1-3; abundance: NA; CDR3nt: TGTGCTCAGGACAGGGGCCGAAACACCATATATTTT; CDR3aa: CAQDRGRNTIYF
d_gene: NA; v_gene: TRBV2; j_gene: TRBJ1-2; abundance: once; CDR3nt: TGTGCCAGCAGCGGAGGTGGCTACACCTTC; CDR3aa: CASSGGGYTF
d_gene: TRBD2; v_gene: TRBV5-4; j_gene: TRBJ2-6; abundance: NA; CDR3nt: TGTGCCAGCAGCCAGCCTCTAGCGGGGGCCTCCTCTGGGGCCAACGTCCTGACTTTC; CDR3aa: CASSQPLAGASSGANVLTF
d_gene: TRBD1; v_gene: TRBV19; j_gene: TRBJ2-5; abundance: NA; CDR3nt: TGTGCCAGTAGTACCCGGGACAGGGAAGAGACCCAGTACTTC; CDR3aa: CASSTRDREETQYF
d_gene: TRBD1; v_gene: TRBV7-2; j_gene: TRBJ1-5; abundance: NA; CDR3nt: TGTGCCAGCAGCCCTGGACAGGGGTATCAGCCCCAGCATTTT; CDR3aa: CASSPGQGYQPQHF
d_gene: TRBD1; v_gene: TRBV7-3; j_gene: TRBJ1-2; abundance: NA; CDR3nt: TGTGCCAGCAGCTTACACCGGGACAGGGGGCCGATCGGCTATGGCTACACCTTC; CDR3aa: CASSLHRDRGPIGYGYTF
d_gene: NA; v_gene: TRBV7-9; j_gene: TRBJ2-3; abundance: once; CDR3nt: TGTGCCAGCAGCTCCCGATGGGCTAGCCTCAATACGCAGTATTTT; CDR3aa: CASSSRWASLNTQYF
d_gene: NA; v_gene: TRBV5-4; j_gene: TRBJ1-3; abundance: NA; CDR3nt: TGTGCCAGCAGCTTGAATGGCATTGGGGCCGGCACCATATATTTT; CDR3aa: CASSLNGIGAGTIYF
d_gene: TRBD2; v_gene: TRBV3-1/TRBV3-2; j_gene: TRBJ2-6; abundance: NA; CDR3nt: TGTGCCAGCAGCCTTACCGGGACTAGCGGGGGGAAGTCCAACGTCCTGACTTTC; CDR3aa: CASSLTGTSGGKSNVLTF
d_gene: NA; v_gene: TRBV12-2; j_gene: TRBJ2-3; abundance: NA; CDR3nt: TGTGCAAGTCGCTTAGCTCTAGCGGGGGGACGCACAGATACGCAGTATTTT; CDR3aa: CASRLALAGGRTDTQYF
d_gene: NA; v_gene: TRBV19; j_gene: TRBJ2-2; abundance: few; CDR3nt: TGTGCCAGTAACACCTTCGCCGGGGAGCTGTTTTTT; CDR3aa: CASNTFAGELFF
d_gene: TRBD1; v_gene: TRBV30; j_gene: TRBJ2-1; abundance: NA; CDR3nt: TGTGCCTGGAGTGAGTACAGGGGGATTCGGGGGTACAATGAGCAGTTCTTC; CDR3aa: CAWSEYRGIRGYNEQFF
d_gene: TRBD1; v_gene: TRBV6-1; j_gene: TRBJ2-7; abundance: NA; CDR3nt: TGTGCCAGCACTGAACGGGACAGGGTCGAGCAGTACTTC; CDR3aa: CASTERDRVEQYF
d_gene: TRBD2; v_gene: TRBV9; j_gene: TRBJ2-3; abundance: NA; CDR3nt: TGTGCCAGCAGCGTAGTAGCTAGCGGGGGGAGCACAGATACGCAGTATTTT; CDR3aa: CASSVVASGGSTDTQYF
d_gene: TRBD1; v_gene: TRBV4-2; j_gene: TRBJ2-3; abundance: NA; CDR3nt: TGTGCCAGCAGCCAGGACAGGGATTACACTTCTAGCACAGATACGCAGTATTTT; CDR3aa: CASSQDRDYTSSTDTQYF
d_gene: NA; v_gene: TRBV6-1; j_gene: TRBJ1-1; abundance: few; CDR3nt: TGTGCCAGCAGTGAAGCGGTCGTCAGCATGAACACTGAAGCTTTCTTT; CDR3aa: CASSEAVVSMNTEAFF
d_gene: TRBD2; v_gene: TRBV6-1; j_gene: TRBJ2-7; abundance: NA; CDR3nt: TGTGCCAGCAGTGAAGCGCGGGAGGGCGACGAGCAGTACTTC; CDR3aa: CASSEAREGDEQYF
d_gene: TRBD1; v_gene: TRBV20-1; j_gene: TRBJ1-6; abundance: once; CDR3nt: TGCAGTGCTAGTCCCGCCGGGACAGGGAGGAATTCACCCCTCCACTTT; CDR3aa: CSASPAGTGRNSPLHF
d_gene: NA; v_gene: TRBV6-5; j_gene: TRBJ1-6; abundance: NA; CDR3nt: TGTGCCAGCAGCCGCGAATGGAGGGTTAATTCACCCCTCCACTTT; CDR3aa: CASSREWRVNSPLHF
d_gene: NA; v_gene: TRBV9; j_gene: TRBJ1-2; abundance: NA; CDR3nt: TGTGCCAGCAGCGTAGGAGCGACAGCCTATGGCTACACCTTC; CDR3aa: CASSVGATAYGYTF
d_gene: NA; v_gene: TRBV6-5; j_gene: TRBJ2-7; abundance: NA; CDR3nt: TGTGCCAGCAGACAGAGTATGCCCTACGAGCAGTACTTC; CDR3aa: CASRQSMPYEQYF
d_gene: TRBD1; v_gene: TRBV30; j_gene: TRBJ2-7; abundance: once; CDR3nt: TGTGCCTGGGACAGGGGTATCGAGCAGTACTTC; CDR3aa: CAWDRGIEQYF
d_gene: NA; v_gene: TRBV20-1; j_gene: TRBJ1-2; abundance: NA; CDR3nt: TGCAGTGCCCTAGGGGGATACGGCTACACCTTC; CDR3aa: CSALGGYGYTF
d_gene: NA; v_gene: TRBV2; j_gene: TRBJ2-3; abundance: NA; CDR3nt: TGTGCCAGCACCACTCCGGACTTCACAGATACGCAGTATTTT; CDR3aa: CASTTPDFTDTQYF
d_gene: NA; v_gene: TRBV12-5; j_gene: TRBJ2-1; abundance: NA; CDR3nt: TGTGCTAGTGGCCCGGACGGGGAGCAGTTCTTC; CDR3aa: CASGPDGEQFF
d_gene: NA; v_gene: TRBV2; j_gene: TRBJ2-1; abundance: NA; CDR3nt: TGTGCCAGCATATTTAATGAGCAGTTCTTC; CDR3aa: CASIFNEQFF
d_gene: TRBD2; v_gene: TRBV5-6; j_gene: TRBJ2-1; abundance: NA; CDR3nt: TGTGCCAGCAGCTTGGATAGCGGGGGGGCCAGTGAGCAGTTCTTC; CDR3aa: CASSLDSGGASEQFF
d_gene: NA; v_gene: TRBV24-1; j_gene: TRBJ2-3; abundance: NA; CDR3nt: TGTGCCACCAGTGATCCCGGTAGATCGGGCGCAGATACGCAGTATTTT; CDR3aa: CATSDPGRSGADTQYF
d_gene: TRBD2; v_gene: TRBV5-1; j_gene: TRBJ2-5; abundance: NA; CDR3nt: TGCGCCAGCAGCTTATCAGCGGGGGCACAAGAGACCCAGTACTTC; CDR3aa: CASSLSAGAQETQYF
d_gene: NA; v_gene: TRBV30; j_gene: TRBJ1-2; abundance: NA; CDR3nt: TGTGCCTGGAGTCAACCCCTAGGAGGGGCAAACTATGGCTACACCTTC; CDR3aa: CAWSQPLGGANYGYTF
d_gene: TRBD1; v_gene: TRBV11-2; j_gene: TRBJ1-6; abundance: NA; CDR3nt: TGTGCCAGCAGCAAACCGGGACAGAGAAACTCACCCCTCCACTTT; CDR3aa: CASSKPGQRNSPLHF